The present TCR beta chain was sequenced within a study of T-cell memory formation after mild COVID-19. Study information: In these data, TCR clusters were largely donor specific.

A single record per CDR3 protein comes from TCRdb applying MiXCR to the 5' RACE reads. Of 350,000 to 500,000 distinct CDR3 sequences in the sample, about a sixth were seen once. This clonotype has only a few counts. The CDR3 spans 12 residues. Trimming removed 3 bases at V and 12 bases at J, with 12 bases between. Material for sequencing was PBMCs or a T cell subset sorted from them (not recorded which). This clonotype was sampled from a man younger than 30 who had mild COVID-19 (a few samples of this study predate the infection). Cell type and time point are not known. The chain combines TRBV12-3 or TRBV12-4 with TRBJ2-4; unclear D gene. The CDR3 here is CASSFPQAPQYF. Here the CDR3 DNA reads TGTGCCAGCAGTTTCCCGCAGGCCCCTCAGTACTTC.